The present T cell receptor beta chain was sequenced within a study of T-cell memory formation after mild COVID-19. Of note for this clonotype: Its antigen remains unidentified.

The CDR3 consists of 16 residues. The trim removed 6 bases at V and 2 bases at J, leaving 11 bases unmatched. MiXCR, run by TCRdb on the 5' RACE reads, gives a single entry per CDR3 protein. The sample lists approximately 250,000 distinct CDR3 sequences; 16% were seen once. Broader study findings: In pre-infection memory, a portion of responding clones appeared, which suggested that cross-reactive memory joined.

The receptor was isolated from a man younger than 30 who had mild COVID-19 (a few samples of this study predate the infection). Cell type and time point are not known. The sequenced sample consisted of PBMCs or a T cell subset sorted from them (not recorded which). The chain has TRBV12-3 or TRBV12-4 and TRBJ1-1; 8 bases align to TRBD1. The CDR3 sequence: CASSENLGQGNTEAFF. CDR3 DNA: TGTGCCAGCAGCGAAAACCTTGGACAGGGAAACACTGAAGCTTTCTTT.